The 23 T cell receptor beta chains below were found in one sample sequenced in a study of identical twins. One entry per CDR3 protein results from TCRdb running MiXCR on the 5' RACE reads. This sample carries some 790,000 distinct CDR3 sequences, 15% to 20% of them seen once, and the ten largest clones take over 10%. The same sample was also studied in work on T cells expressing NK-cell markers.

The sample comprised PBMCs. These receptor sequences come from a young woman in good health.

This clonotype was recorded many times. The chain uses TRBV12-3 or TRBV12-4 and TRBJ1-6; D is unclear. With 4 bases removed from V and 8 bases from J, the gap between germline ends came to 12 bases. The CDR3 runs to 14 residues. The CDR3 DNA reads TGTGCCAGCAGTTCGAGGGCCTACGATTCACCCCTCCACTTT. Translation: CASSSRAYDSPLHF.

In its sample, this clonotype was seen many times. The chain employs TRBV7-2 and TRBJ2-7; 11 bases fit TRBD2. In germline, CDR1 is SGHTA, CDR2 FQGNSA. CDR3 length equals 16 residues. With 5 bases clipped from V and 4 bases from J, the junction kept 10 bases outside the gene matches. The CDR3 region is CASSPNIAGGPYEQYF. CDR3 nucleotides: TGTGCCAGCAGCCCAAATATAGCGGGAGGGCCTTACGAGCAGTACTTC.

The V call is TRBV9, the J call TRBJ2-1; 14 positions agree with TRBD2. CDR1 SGDLS and CDR2 YYNGEE come from the germline V gene. The V and J ends lost 3 bases and 9 bases, in that order; junction bases with no gene match: 5. This CDR3 contains 15 residues. The CDR3 DNA reads TGTGCCAGCAGCGCGACTAGCGGGAGGGCCGTTGAGCAGTTCTTC. Amino acid sequence: CASSATSGRAVEQFF.

The rearrangement uses TRBV5-1 and TRBJ1-1, with D tentatively TRBD1 (5 bases). The germline V gene has CDR1 SGHRS and CDR2 YFSETQ. Trimming cost V 3 bases and J 3 bases, with 9 bases left between them. There are 13 residues in the CDR3. CDR3 in DNA: TGCGCCAGCAGCTGGCAGGGATACACTGAAGCTTTCTTT. This translates into CASSWQGYTEAFF.

The rearrangement links TRBV29-1 to TRBJ1-5; the match to TRBD1 covers 8 bases. The CDR3 covers 13 residues. Losses at the gene ends were 5 bases for V and 2 bases for J; bases not matched to a gene: 2. Germline V lookup: CDR1 SQVTM, CDR2 ANQGSEA. Here the CDR3 DNA reads TGCAGCGTTACGACAGGGGGCAATCAGCCCCAGCATTTT. The encoded protein is CSVTTGGNQPQHF.

This clonotype was recorded a few times. The chain employs TRBV14 and TRBJ2-1; 8 bases are a match to TRBD1. CDR3 length: 16 amino acids. Germline assignment: CDR1 SGHDN and CDR2 FVKESK. With 1 base clipped from V and 6 bases from J, the junction kept 8 bases outside the gene matches. CDR3 sequence: CASSQVKDRVFNEQFF. CDR3 bases: TGTGCCAGCAGCCAAGTGAAGGACAGGGTATTCAATGAGCAGTTCTTC.

This clonotype turned up a few times. The chain joins TRBV20-1 to TRBJ2-7, with unresolved D. Trimming removed 6 bases from V and 3 bases from J, with 15 bases in between. CDR3 length equals 13 residues. Germline V gives CDR1 DFQATT, CDR2 SNEGSKA (reference sequence). CDR3 in DNA: TGCAGTGCCTCAACCCGCCGGAACTACGAGCAGTACTTC. Protein product: CSASTRRNYEQYF.

There are many counts of this clonotype. CDR3 region: CASSFRGSSYNEQFF. The DNA of the CDR3 is TGTGCCAGCAGTTTTCGGGGGAGCTCCTACAATGAGCAGTTCTTC. The V gene is TRBV6-5, the J gene TRBJ2-1; a weak D match, TRBD2 (6 bases). The CDR3 sequence is 15 residues long. CDR1 MNHEY and CDR2 SVGAGI come from the germline V gene. Trimming cost V 4 bases and J 0 bases, with 10 bases left between them.

The chain carries TRBV5-1 and TRBJ1-2; maybe TRBD1 (6 bases). Germline lookup yields CDR1 SGHRS and CDR2 YFSETQ. Trimming pared 3 bases from V and 0 bases from J, leaving 15 bases between. The CDR3 is 16 residues long. In nucleotides, the CDR3 is TGCGCCAGCAGCTCGGCGGGGGGCTCGGCTAACTATGGCTACACCTTC. Protein sequence: CASSSAGGSANYGYTF.

V usage is TRBV23-1 and J usage is TRBJ1-5; D unresolved. TRBV23-1 carries the ORF label, with uncertain function. This CDR3 is built from 17 residues. Deletions cut 4 bases from V and 5 bases from J, with 21 bases between. As DNA, the CDR3 is TGCGCCAGCAGTCCCCAGGTCCTTCTTTGGGCGTATCAGCCCCAGCATTTT. This encodes CASSPQVLLWAYQPQHF.

This clonotype was picked up a small number of times. The chain recombines TRBV12-3 or TRBV12-4 with TRBJ2-1, with 8 bases identical to TRBD2. Germline trimming cut 7 bases from V and 1 base from J; bases unmatched to any gene: 3. The CDR3 is 14 amino acids. CDR3 in amino acids: CASNGGVSYNEQFF. CDR3 sequence (DNA): TGTGCCAGCAACGGGGGGGTTTCCTACAATGAGCAGTTCTTC.

V usage is TRBV2 and J usage is TRBJ2-3; D unresolved. Trimming pared 3 bases from V and 0 bases from J, leaving 10 bases between. Germline assignment: CDR1 SNHLY and CDR2 FYNNEI. The CDR3 has 15 amino acids. The CDR3 nucleotides read TGTGCCAGCAGTGAGGCGACTCCCAGCACAGATACGCAGTATTTT. Translated: CASSEATPSTDTQYF.

This clonotype has more than one count but fewer than ten. V usage is TRBV10-3 and J usage is TRBJ1-1; TRBD1 might be the D (6 bases). CDR3 length: 13 amino acids. The V end lost 10 bases, the J end lost 1 base, and 13 bases lay between the germline ends. The germline CDR1 and CDR2 sequences are ENHRY and SYGVKD. CDR3 sequence (DNA): TGTGCCACCCGACAGGTGAGGAACACTGAAGCTTTCTTT. It specifies CATRQVRNTEAFF.

CDR3 in DNA: TGCGCCAGCAGCTTGGAGGGCAGGGTATCCGAGCAGTACTTC. Protein sequence: CASSLEGRVSEQYF. J is TRBJ2-7 and V is TRBV5-1; TRBD1 is a possible D gene (5 bases). The CDR3 is 14 amino acids. The germline V gene has CDR1 SGHRS and CDR2 YFSETQ. V lost 0 bases to trimming and J lost 6 bases, with 13 bases between them.

This clonotype was seen repeatedly, ten times or more. The V gene is TRBV7-2, the J gene TRBJ1-1; D gene uncertain. This CDR3 comprises 14 residues. Trimming took 6 bases from V and 6 from J, leaving 17 bases between them. CDR1 is SGHTA, CDR2 FQGNSA, per germline. The CDR3 DNA reads TGTGCCAGCAGTTGGAGGGCTAGGGAGGCTGAAGCTTTCTTT. Translated, it gives CASSWRAREAEAFF.

The genes are TRBV20-1 and TRBJ2-1; 7 bases are shared with TRBD1. Looked up from germline, CDR1 is DFQATT and CDR2 is SNEGSKA (reference sequence). The CDR3 extends over 16 amino acids. The V gene end was trimmed by 0 bases and the J gene end by 8 bases; junction bases not matched to a gene: 13. CDR3 DNA: TGCAGTGCTAGAGATCTAGGTACAGGGGATGTCTATGAGCAGTTCTTC. Translation gives CSARDLGTGDVYEQFF.

This rearrangement joins TRBV20-1 to TRBJ1-1; 8 bases fit TRBD1. This CDR3 comprises 14 residues. The V and J ends lost 1 base and 2 bases, in that order; junction bases with no gene match: 3. Germline loops: CDR1 DFQATT, CDR2 SNEGSKA (reference sequence). The CDR3 sequence is CSARADRANTEAFF. CDR3 nucleotide sequence: TGCAGTGCTAGAGCGGACAGGGCCAACACTGAAGCTTTCTTT.

In its sample, this clonotype was seen a few times. The CDR3 DNA follows: TGCAGTGCTAGGACTAGCGGGGCAAATGAGCAGTTCTTC. Translation gives CSARTSGANEQFF. The chain joins TRBV20-1 to TRBJ2-1, with 11 bases lining up with TRBD2. This CDR3 spans 13 amino acids. Trimming took 3 bases from V and 7 from J; bases not matched to a gene: 2. Germline V gene data show CDR1 as DFQATT and CDR2 as SNEGSKA (reference sequence).

The V and J genes are TRBV6-5 and TRBJ2-3; no reliable D call. The V gene's germline CDR1 is MNHEY and CDR2 SVGAGI. Trimming left V 3 bases short and J 2 bases short, with 12 bases between. The CDR3 consists of 15 residues. In DNA, the CDR3 is TGTGCCAGCAGTTATTCACCCCTTTACACAGATACGCAGTATTTT. As protein: CASSYSPLYTDTQYF.

This clonotype was counted between two and nine times. The CDR3 DNA follows: TGTGCCAGCACGGGGTATAGCAATCAGCCCCAGCATTTT. Protein product: CASTGYSNQPQHF. This chain links TRBV6-2 or TRBV6-3 with TRBJ1-5; D unresolved. With 7 bases removed from V and 0 bases from J, the gap between germline ends came to 7 bases. Germline assignment: CDR1 MNHEY and CDR2 SVGEGT. The CDR3 consists of 13 residues.

The chain uses TRBV5-1 and TRBJ2-1; tentatively, D is TRBD1 or TRBD2 (6 bases each). Trimming cost V 4 bases and J 5 bases, with 16 bases left between them. Germline values: CDR1 SGHRS, CDR2 YFSETQ. The CDR3 extends over 15 amino acids. This CDR3 reads CASSGSGGRNNEQFF. CDR3 nucleotide sequence: TGCGCCAGCAGCGGATCTGGGGGGCGCAACAATGAGCAGTTCTTC.

This clonotype was recorded a few times. This chain links TRBV12-3 or TRBV12-4 with TRBJ2-2; no definite D call. V gave up 10 bases and J gave up 1 base, with 10 bases separating them. The CDR3 consists of 13 residues. CDR3 loop: CAITLQNTGELFF. CDR3 nucleotide sequence: TGTGCCATCACACTCCAGAACACCGGGGAGCTGTTTTTT.

This clonotype was detected only a few times. V usage is TRBV4-2 and J usage is TRBJ2-7, with D perhaps TRBD2 (6 bases). Germline V gene lookup returns CDR1 LGHNA and CDR2 YNFKEQ. V lost 1 base and J lost 6, with 16 bases in between. The CDR3 has 15 residues. CDR3 DNA: TGTGCCAGCAGCCAAGGGTCCGGGGGTATATCCGAGCAGTACTTC. Amino acids: CASSQGSGGISEQYF.